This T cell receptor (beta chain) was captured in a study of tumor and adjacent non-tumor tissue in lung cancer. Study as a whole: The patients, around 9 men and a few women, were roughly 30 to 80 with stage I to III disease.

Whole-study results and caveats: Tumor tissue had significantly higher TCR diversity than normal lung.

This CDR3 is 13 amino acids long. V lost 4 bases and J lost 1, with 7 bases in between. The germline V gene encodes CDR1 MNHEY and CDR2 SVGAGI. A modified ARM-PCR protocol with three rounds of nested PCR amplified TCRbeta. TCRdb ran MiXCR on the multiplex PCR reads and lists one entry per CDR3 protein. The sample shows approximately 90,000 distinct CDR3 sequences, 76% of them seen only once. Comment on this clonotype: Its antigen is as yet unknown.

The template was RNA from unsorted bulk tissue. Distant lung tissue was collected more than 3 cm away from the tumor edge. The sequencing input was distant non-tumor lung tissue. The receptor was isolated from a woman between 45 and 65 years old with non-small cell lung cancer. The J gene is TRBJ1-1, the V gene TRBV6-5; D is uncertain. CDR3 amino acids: CASSLWGNTEAFF. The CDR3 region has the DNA TGTGCCAGCAGTTTGTGGGGGAACACTGAAGCTTTCTTT.